This entry features one T cell receptor (beta chain) sequence. The target antigen is unknown. This sample was included in a study of blood T cells in healthy people across ages. Points from the study as a whole: A strong correlation was seen between TCR beta diversity and naive T cell percentage.

The V end lost 0 bases, the J end lost 4 bases, and 10 bases lay between the germline ends. There are 14 residues in the CDR3. Germline V gene sequence: CDR1 SGHDT, CDR2 YYEEEE. Next came a second PCR, run for about 6 to 12 cycles, which used a sample-barcoded 5' primer along with a J-beta primer mix. Every cDNA molecule bore a tag from a template-switch adaptor containing 12 random nucleotides. In TCRdb, the 5' RACE reads were re-called with MiXCR into one record per CDR3 protein. The profile shows 1,500,000 or so distinct CDR3 sequences, approximately 60% of them singletons. Sequencing input: blood. The clonotype comes from a man aged 18-30 years in good health. This chain joins TRBV5-6 and TRBJ1-2; D possibly corresponds to TRBD1 (6 bases). The CDR3 DNA reads as TGTGCCAGCAGCTTGGGACAGGCGATCTATGGCTACACCTTC. Its protein product is CASSLGQAIYGYTF.